A single sample is the source of the 8 T cell receptor beta chains below, sequenced in a study of Ad26.COV2.S vaccination and SARS-CoV-2 variants. The table came from immunoSEQ multiplex PCR; TCRdb's copy has only in-frame clones and leaves some out. The table lists fewer than 150,000 clones, 86% of them singletons. The sequencing used peripheral blood, collected after recovery from COVID-19. The source is a human donor who had recovered from COVID-19.

This sequence joins TRBV5-5 and TRBJ2-3, with 8 bases matching TRBD1. Per the germline V gene, CDR1 is SGHKS and CDR2 is YYEKEE (reference sequence). The CDR3 loop spans 16 amino acids. V lost 5 bases to trimming and J lost 6 bases; unmatched junction nucleotides: 14. For the CDR3, the DNA is TGTGCCAGCAGATCGCTCAGGGGGCGCGGAACGGATACGCAGTATTTT. Translation: CASRSLRGRGTDTQYF.

V usage is TRBV19 and J usage is TRBJ2-7; 8 bases agree with TRBD2. Trimming took 3 bases from V and 3 from J; bases not matched to a gene: 7. CDR1 is LNHDA and CDR2 is SQIVND in the germline V gene (reference sequence). The CDR3 runs to 15 residues. CDR3 in amino acids: CASSISGGSSYEQYF. The CDR3 DNA follows: TGTGCCAGTAGTATCAGCGGGGGCTCCAGCTACGAGCAGTACTTC.

The genes are TRBV6-2 or TRBV6-3 and TRBJ1-5; D gene unclear. The CDR3 has 15 amino acids. The germline V gene encodes CDR1 MNHEY and CDR2 SVGEGT. Between the trimmed V and J ends, which lost 2 bases and 3 bases, there was a span of 11 bases. CDR3 DNA sequence: TGTGCCAGCAGTTACGTGTCCCCACCCAATCAGCCCCAGCATTTT. It translates to CASSYVSPPNQPQHF.

The chain carries TRBV2 and TRBJ2-2; D might be TRBD1 (6 bases). The CDR3 covers 17 residues. V dropped 3 bases and J dropped 7 bases, with 21 bases sitting between them. CDR1 is SNHLY, CDR2 FYNNEI, per germline. CDR3 in DNA: TGTGCCAGCAGTGACTTGGACAGCCTAGTAGGTGTCGGGGAGCTGTTTTTT. It codes for CASSDLDSLVGVGELFF.

The chain recombines TRBV4-1 with TRBJ2-1, with unresolved D. CDR1 MGHRA and CDR2 YSYEKL come from the germline V gene. The CDR3 has 13 amino acids. Trimming removed 1 base at V and 4 bases at J, with 5 bases between. CDR3 bases: TGCGCCAGCAGCCAAGCACGGTACAATGAGCAGTTCTTC. Its protein is CASSQARYNEQFF.

The V and J genes are TRBV5-1 and TRBJ1-1; no reliable D call. The CDR3 covers 13 residues. The germline CDR1 and CDR2 sequences are SGHRS and YFSETQ. Trimming stripped 4 bases from V and 5 bases from J, with 12 bases between. CDR3 residues: CASSPTRLTEAFF. Here the CDR3 DNA reads TGCGCCAGCAGCCCTACACGGCTTACTGAAGCTTTCTTT.

This clone was found a few times. The J gene is TRBJ2-7, the V gene TRBV18, with 8 bases fitting TRBD2. J lost 1 base, V lost 4 bases, and 9 bases had no gene match. This CDR3 region has 16 residues. Germline V gives CDR1 KGHSH, CDR2 LQKENI. This chain's CDR3 is CASSLGSGGLSYEQYF. CDR3 in DNA: TGTGCCAGCTCACTAGGGAGCGGGGGCCTTTCCTACGAGCAGTACTTC.

The V call is TRBV7-2, the J call TRBJ1-1; D not certain. The germline CDR1 and CDR2 sequences are SGHTA and FQGNSA. The germline V and J ends were trimmed by 5 bases and 3 bases, with 13 bases remaining between them. CDR3 length equals 14 residues. The CDR3 protein is CASSPRASYTEAFF. The CDR3 region has the DNA TGTGCCAGCAGCCCCCGGGCGTCGTACACTGAAGCTTTCTTT.